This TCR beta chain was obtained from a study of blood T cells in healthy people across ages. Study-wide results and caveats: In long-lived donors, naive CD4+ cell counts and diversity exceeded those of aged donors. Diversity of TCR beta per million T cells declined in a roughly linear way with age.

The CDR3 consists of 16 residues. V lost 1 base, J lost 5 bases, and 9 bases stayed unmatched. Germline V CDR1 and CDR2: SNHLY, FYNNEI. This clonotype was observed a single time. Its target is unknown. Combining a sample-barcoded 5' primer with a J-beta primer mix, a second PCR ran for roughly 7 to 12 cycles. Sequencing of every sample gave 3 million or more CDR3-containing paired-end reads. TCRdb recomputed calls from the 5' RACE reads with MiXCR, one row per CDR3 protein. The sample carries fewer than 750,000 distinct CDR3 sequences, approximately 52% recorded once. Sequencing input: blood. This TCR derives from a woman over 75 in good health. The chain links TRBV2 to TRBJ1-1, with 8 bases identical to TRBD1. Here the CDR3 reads CASSEVLGQGRTEAFF. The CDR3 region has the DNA TGTGCCAGCAGTGAAGTTCTTGGACAGGGCCGGACTGAAGCTTTCTTT.